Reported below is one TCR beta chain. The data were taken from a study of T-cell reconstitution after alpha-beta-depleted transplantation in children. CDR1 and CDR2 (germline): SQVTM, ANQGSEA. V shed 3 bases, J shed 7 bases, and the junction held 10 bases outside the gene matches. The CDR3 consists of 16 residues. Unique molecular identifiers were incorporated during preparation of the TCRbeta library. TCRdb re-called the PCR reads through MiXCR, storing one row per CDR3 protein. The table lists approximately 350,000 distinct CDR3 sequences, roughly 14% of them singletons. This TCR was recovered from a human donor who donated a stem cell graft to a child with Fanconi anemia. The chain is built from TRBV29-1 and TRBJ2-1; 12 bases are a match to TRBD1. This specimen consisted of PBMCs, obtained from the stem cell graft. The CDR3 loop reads CSVDFPGQGALNEQFF. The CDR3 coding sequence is TGCAGCGTTGACTTCCCGGGACAGGGGGCGCTTAATGAGCAGTTCTTC.